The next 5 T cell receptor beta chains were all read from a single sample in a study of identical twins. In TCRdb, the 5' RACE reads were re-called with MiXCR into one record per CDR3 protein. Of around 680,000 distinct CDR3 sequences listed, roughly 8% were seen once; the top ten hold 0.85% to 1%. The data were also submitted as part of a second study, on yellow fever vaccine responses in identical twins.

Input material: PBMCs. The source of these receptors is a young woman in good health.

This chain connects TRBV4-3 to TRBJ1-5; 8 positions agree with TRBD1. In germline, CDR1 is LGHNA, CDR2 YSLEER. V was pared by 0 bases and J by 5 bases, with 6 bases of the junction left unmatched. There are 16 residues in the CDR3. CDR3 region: CASSQDRGRGDQPQHF. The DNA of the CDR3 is TGCGCCAGCAGCCAAGACAGGGGGCGCGGAGATCAGCCCCAGCATTTT.

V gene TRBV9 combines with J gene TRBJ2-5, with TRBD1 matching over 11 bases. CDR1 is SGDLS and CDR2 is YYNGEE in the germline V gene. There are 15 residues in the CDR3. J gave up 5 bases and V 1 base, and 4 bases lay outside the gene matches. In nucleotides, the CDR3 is TGTGCCAGCAGCGTAACCGGGACAGGGGGTGAGACCCAGTACTTC. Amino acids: CASSVTGTGGETQYF.

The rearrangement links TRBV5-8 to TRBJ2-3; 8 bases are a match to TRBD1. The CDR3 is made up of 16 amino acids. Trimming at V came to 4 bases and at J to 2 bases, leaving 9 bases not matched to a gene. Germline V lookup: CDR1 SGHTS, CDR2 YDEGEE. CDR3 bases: TGTGCCAGCAGCCCATCCCCGGGACAGGTCACAGATACGCAGTATTTT. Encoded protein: CASSPSPGQVTDTQYF.

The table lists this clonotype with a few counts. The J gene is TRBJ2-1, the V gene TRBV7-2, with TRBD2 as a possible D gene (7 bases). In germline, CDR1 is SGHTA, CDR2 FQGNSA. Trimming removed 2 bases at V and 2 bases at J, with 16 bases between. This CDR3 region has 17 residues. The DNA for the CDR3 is TGTGCCAGCAGCTTAACGTCGGGGGGCCTCCCCTACAATGAGCAGTTCTTC. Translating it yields CASSLTSGGLPYNEQFF.

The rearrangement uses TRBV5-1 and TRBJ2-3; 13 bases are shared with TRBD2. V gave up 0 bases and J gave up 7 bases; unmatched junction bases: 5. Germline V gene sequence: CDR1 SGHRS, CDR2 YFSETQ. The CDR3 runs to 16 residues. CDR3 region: CASSLETSGGAYTQYF. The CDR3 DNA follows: TGCGCCAGCAGCTTGGAAACTAGCGGGGGGGCTTATACGCAGTATTTT. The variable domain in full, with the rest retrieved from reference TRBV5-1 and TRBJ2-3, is KAGVTQTPRYLIKTRGQQVTLSCSPISGHRSVSWYQQTPGQGLQFLFEYFSETQRNKGNFPGRFSGRQFSNSRSEMNVSTLELGDSALYLCASSLETSGGAYTQYFGPGTRLTVL.